This entry lists 19 T cell receptor beta chains sequenced from one sample in a study of shared clonotypes between healthy human individuals. Profiling relied on immunoSEQ multiplex PCR, and the TCRdb table lists in-frame clones only, not all of them. The sample includes about 2.4 million clones, more than 85% of them seen just once. Sequenced: naive CD4+ T cells from PBMCs. Subset of the sample: CD45RA+ positively selected. The receptors were sampled from a man aged 18 to 30 in good health. Some clones in this sample may be carry-over from other donors' samples.

This clone was recorded only once. V is TRBV2 and J is TRBJ1-3; D is possibly TRBD1 (5 bases). CDR1 is SNHLY and CDR2 is FYNNEI in the germline V gene. The CDR3 runs 13 residues. V lost 4 bases to trimming and J lost 3 bases, with 7 bases between them. DNA for the CDR3: TGTGCCAGCAGTGCAGGGATTGGAAACACCATATATTTT. As protein: CASSAGIGNTIYF.

A few counts support this clone. This chain connects TRBV28 to TRBJ1-5; D gene unclear. V was clipped by 6 bases and J by 6 bases, with 6 bases between them. This CDR3 is 11 amino acids long. Per germline, CDR1 MDHEN and CDR2 SYDVKM. CDR3 loop: CASSAVQPQHF. CDR3 nucleotides: TGTGCCAGCAGCGCGGTTCAGCCCCAGCATTTT.

The J gene is TRBJ1-2, the V gene TRBV7-2, with 8 bases fitting TRBD1. The CDR3 extends over 16 amino acids. Trimming cost V 5 bases and J 4 bases; bases outside gene matches: 12. Germline CDR1 is SGHTA and CDR2 is FQGNSA. DNA for the CDR3: TGTGCCAGCAGCCCTGACAGGGGCGGCGGGAGCTATGGCTACACCTTC. Its protein product is CASSPDRGGGSYGYTF.

This clone appeared a few times. As DNA, the CDR3 is TGTGCCAGCAGCTTGGGCGCCCAGCAAGTCAATCAGCCCCAGCATTTT. This translates into CASSLGAQQVNQPQHF. The chain recombines TRBV5-6 with TRBJ1-5; D gene ambiguous. There are 16 residues in the CDR3. Trimming took 0 bases from V and 3 from J, leaving 13 bases between them. Germline V gene lookup returns CDR1 SGHDT and CDR2 YYEEEE.

For the CDR3, the DNA is TGTGCCAGCATTCTATACTCCGGCTATGGCTACACCTTC. This gives the protein CASILYSGYGYTF. The chain recombines TRBV6-6 with TRBJ1-2; D unresolved. This CDR3 contains 13 residues. From germline, CDR1 is MNHNY and CDR2 SVGAGI (reference sequence). V lost 7 bases and J lost 4, with 13 bases in between.

The rearrangement links TRBV9 to TRBJ2-7, with unresolved D. The V end lost 0 bases, the J end lost 2 bases, and 9 bases lay between the germline ends. Germline V lookup: CDR1 SGDLS, CDR2 YYNGEE. This CDR3 region has 14 residues. The CDR3 region has the DNA TGTGCCAGCAGCGTAGCCCCACAAACCTACGAGCAGTACTTC. This codes for CASSVAPQTYEQYF.

This chain joins TRBV7-2 and TRBJ2-1, with D possibly called TRBD1 or TRBD2 (5 bases each). Germline V CDR1 and CDR2: SGHTA, FQGNSA. The ends were cut back, 6 bases at V and 3 bases at J, with 18 bases in the middle. The CDR3 contains 16 residues. The CDR3 region is CASSRDRDPDYNEQFF. CDR3 in DNA: TGTGCCAGCAGTCGAGACCGGGACCCAGACTACAATGAGCAGTTCTTC.

Notes on this clone: The junction departs from the called germline gene at one end, perhaps through a read error. This chain uses TRBV15 with TRBJ1-1; perhaps TRBD1 as D (6 bases). The germline V gene encodes CDR1 LNHNV and CDR2 YYDKDF (reference sequence). The CDR3 runs to 13 residues. The CDR3 sequence is CATSPRGNSEAFF. The CDR3, as DNA: TGTGCCACCAGCCCGAGGGGGAACAGTGAAGCTTTCTTT.

The chain recombines TRBV6-6 with TRBJ2-1; no reliable D call. The CDR3 runs 11 residues. Germline CDR1 MNHNY, CDR2 SVGAGI (reference sequence). V lost 2 bases to trimming and J lost 5 bases, with 1 base between them. DNA of the CDR3: TGTGCCAGCAGTTACCACAATGAGCAGTTCTTC. Its protein product is CASSYHNEQFF.

V is TRBV6-1 and J is TRBJ2-3, with 8 nucleotides matching TRBD1. Germline lookup yields CDR1 MNHNS and CDR2 SASEGT. J was trimmed by 3 bases and V by 5 bases; bases with no gene match: 1. The CDR3 totals 13 residues. The DNA for the CDR3 is TGTGCCAGCAGTCGACAGGGGACAGATACGCAGTATTTT. Translated, it gives CASSRQGTDTQYF.

The chain combines TRBV27 with TRBJ2-2; weak D call: TRBD1 (5 bases). V lost 1 base, J lost 6 bases, and 18 bases lay in between. Germline CDR1 reads MNHEY; CDR2 reads SMNVEV (reference sequence). The CDR3 extends over 17 amino acids. CDR3 in amino acids: CASSLFGRVWSAGELFF. CDR3 DNA sequence: TGTGCCAGCAGTTTATTCGGCAGGGTATGGTCGGCCGGGGAGCTGTTTTTT.

V is TRBV5-1 and J is TRBJ2-5; D remains unclear. The CDR3 covers 14 residues. The germline V gene has CDR1 SGHRS and CDR2 YFSETQ. Trimming shortened V by 4 bases and J by 5 bases, and 15 bases separated the two germline ends. The DNA for the CDR3 is TGCGCCAGCAGCCCGGCACGCTTTCTGGAGACCCAGTACTTC. This translates into CASSPARFLETQYF.

With regard to this clone: This sample includes further DNA sequences coding for the same CDR3. CDR3 nucleotides: TGTGCCAGTAGTATACAGGGACGAGAGACCCAGTACTTC. As protein: CASSIQGRETQYF. The chain joins TRBV19 to TRBJ2-5; D might be TRBD1 or TRBD2, each matching 5 bases. V was cut by 2 bases and J by 4 bases, with 8 bases left in between. CDR1 is LNHDA, CDR2 SQIVND, per germline (reference sequence). The CDR3 runs 13 residues.

On this clone itself: An end of the junction does not agree with germline; a read error may underlie this. In nucleotides, the CDR3 is TGTGCCAGCAGCTTAGATCTCGTCCGGGGCCGTCGGGACTTC. Protein: CASSLDLVRGRRDF. The genes are TRBV11-2 and TRBJ2-5, with D perhaps matching TRBD1 or TRBD2 (5 bases each). Germline V gene sequence: CDR1 SGHAT, CDR2 FQNNGV. The CDR3 runs 14 residues.

This chain joins TRBV5-1 and TRBJ2-1; no clear D gene. The CDR3 has 14 residues. Germline V lookup: CDR1 SGHRS, CDR2 YFSETQ. Trimming shortened V by 0 bases and J by 5 bases, and 9 bases separated the two germline ends. Here the CDR3 DNA reads TGCGCCAGCAGCTTGGGCTCGATTGACAATGAGCAGTTCTTC. Translated, it gives CASSLGSIDNEQFF.

The CDR3 coding sequence is TGCGCCAGCAGCCCCCTCGGGCGGGAGAGCTCCTACAATGAGCAGTTCTTC. This sequence encodes CASSPLGRESSYNEQFF. V is TRBV4-1 and J is TRBJ2-1, with 7 bases that match TRBD2. CDR1 and CDR2 from the germline V gene are MGHRA and YSYEKL. CDR3 length equals 17 residues. J gave up 0 bases and V 4 bases, and 9 bases lay outside the gene matches.

This clone was picked up one time. The V and J genes are TRBV7-9 and TRBJ2-5, with 11 bases matching TRBD2. From germline, CDR1 is SEHNR and CDR2 FQNEAQ (reference sequence). Trimming removed 0 bases from V and 5 bases from J; junction bases left unmatched: 11. This CDR3 comprises 18 residues. The CDR3 is CASSLAPLAGGGGETQYF. CDR3 bases: TGTGCCAGCAGCTTAGCTCCGCTAGCGGGAGGAGGGGGGGAGACCCAGTACTTC.

The V gene is TRBV19, the J gene TRBJ2-1; D ambiguous. In germline, CDR1 is LNHDA, CDR2 SQIVND (reference sequence). The V gene lost 3 bases and the J gene lost 2 bases, with 8 bases spanning the gap. The CDR3 has 14 amino acids. The CDR3 DNA reads TGTGCCAGTAGTATCCGCTACACCTACAATGAGCAGTTCTTC. This gives the protein CASSIRYTYNEQFF.

The V gene is TRBV12-5, the J gene TRBJ2-2, with 10 bases matching TRBD1. Germline loops: CDR1 LGHNT, CDR2 FRNRAP. The CDR3 consists of 14 residues. The trim removed 6 bases at V and 6 bases at J, leaving 4 bases unmatched. DNA of the CDR3: TGTGCTAGTGGCCGGGACAGGGGAGCCGGGGAGCTGTTTTTT. This gives the protein CASGRDRGAGELFF.